This entry concerns a single T cell receptor beta chain. Its antigen is undetermined. These data are taken from a study of T cell responses to AZD1222 COVID-19 vaccine. Trimming took off 4 bases at V and 7 bases at J, with 17 bases between the two ends. Germline V gene lookup returns CDR1 SGHRS and CDR2 YFSETQ. The CDR3 contains 15 residues. The data were produced by immunoSEQ multiplex PCR, yet TCRdb's version contains in-frame clones alone and is incomplete. The profile shows about 180,000 clones, over 90% of them singletons. Analysis merged second doses at about 4 or about 12 weeks. General study results and limits: Donors in the cohort were predominantly white British and more often female, and clonal diversity was possibly underestimated. Epitopes outside B.1.351 and B.1.1.7 mutated regions reportedly drew nearly half of spike TCRs.

The sample consisted of peripheral blood, taken 28 days after the second AZD1222 dose. V and J are TRBV5-1 and TRBJ1-4; possible D gene TRBD1, 6 bases. The TCR was taken from an adult who received the AZD1222 COVID-19 vaccine. Here the CDR3 DNA reads TGCGCCAGCAGCGACCCACAGGGTGGTACTGAAAAACTGTTTTTT. The encoded protein is CASSDPQGGTEKLFF.